This TCR beta chain was recorded in a study of beta chain features in type 1 diabetes. Looking at the study overall: Patients looked much like healthy donors when it came to age, gender and cell yields.

Turning to this clone: Its specificity is not known.

Germline values: CDR1 SGHRS, CDR2 YFSETQ. The CDR3 totals 13 residues. V was cut by 4 bases and J by 0 bases, with 4 bases left in between. General study results and limits: Shortening that was moderate but significant affected the TCRB CDR3s of Type 1 diabetes patients in all four CD4+ subsets. PCR could preferentially amplify shorter templates, alike in patients and controls.

Expressed TCRB transcripts were sequenced, since all the RNA that had been isolated was reverse transcribed. The table came from immunoSEQ multiplex PCR; TCRdb's copy has only in-frame clones and leaves some out. The sample holds fewer than 25,000 clones; roughly 66% are singletons and the top ten take 4.2%. The V call is TRBV5-1, the J call TRBJ1-4, with D unresolved. Material: Tregs from blood. This receptor was obtained from a man younger than 35 with type 1 diabetes. Here the CDR3 DNA reads TGCGCCAGCAGCCAGTCAACTAATGAAAAACTGTTTTTT. It is translated as CASSQSTNEKLFF.